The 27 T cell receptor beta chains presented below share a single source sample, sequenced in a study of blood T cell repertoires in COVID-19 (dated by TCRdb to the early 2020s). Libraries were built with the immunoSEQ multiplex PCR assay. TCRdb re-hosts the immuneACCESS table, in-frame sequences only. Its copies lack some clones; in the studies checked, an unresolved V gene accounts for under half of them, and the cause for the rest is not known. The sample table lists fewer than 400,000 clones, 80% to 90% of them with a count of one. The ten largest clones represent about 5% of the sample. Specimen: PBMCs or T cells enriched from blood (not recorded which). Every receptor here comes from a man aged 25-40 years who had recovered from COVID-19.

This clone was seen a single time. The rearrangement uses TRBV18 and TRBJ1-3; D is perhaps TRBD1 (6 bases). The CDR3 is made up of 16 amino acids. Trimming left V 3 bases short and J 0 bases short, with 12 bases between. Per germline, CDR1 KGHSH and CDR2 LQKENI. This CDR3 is CASSPRQANSGNTIYF. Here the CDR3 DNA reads TGTGCCAGCTCACCGAGACAGGCGAACTCTGGAAACACCATATATTTT. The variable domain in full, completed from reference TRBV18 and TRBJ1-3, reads NAGVMQNPRHLVRRRGQEARLRCSPMKGHSHVYWYRQLPEEGLKFMVYLQKENIIDESGMPKERFSAEFPKEGPSILRIQQVVRGDSAAYFCASSPRQANSGNTIYFGEGSWLTVV.

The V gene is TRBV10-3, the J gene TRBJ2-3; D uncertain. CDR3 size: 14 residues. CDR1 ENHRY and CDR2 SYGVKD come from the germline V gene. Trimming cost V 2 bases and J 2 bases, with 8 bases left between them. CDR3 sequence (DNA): TGTGCCATCAGTGAGGGGCTAAACACAGATACGCAGTATTTT. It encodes CAISEGLNTDTQYF.

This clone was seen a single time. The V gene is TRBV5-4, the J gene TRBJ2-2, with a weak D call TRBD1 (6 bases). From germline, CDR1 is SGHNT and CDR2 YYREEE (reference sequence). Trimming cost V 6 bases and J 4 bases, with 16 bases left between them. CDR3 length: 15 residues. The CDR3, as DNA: TGTGCCAGCACTCTAGGGCAGGGGAGCACCGGGGAGCTGTTTTTT. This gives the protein CASTLGQGSTGELFF.

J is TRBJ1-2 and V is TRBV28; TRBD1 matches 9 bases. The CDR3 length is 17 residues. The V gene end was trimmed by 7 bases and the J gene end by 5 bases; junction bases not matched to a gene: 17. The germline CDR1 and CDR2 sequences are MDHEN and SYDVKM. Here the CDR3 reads CASIPAGQGTVGYGYTF. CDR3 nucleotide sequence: TGTGCCAGCATCCCAGCGGGACAGGGTACTGTTGGGTATGGCTACACCTTC.

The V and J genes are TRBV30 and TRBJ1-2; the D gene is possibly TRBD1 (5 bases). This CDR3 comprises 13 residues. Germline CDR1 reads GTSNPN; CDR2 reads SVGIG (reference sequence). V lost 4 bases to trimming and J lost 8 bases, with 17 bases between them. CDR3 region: CAWMEGRLDGYTF. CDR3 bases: TGTGCCTGGATGGAGGGACGATTGGACGGCTACACCTTC.

In nucleotides, the CDR3 is TGTGCCAGCAGTTATAGGGGGACCGGGGAGCTGTTTTTT. It encodes CASSYRGTGELFF. This chain connects TRBV6-5 to TRBJ2-2, with D possibly being TRBD1 (6 bases). The CDR3 loop spans 13 amino acids. V lost 3 bases and J lost 5, with 7 bases in between. Germline values: CDR1 MNHEY, CDR2 SVGAGI.

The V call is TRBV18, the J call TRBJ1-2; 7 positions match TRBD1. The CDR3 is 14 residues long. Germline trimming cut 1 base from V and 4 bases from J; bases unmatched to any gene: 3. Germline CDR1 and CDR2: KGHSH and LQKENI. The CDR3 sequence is CASSPLQGFYGYTF. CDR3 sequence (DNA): TGTGCCAGCTCACCACTACAGGGGTTCTATGGCTACACCTTC.

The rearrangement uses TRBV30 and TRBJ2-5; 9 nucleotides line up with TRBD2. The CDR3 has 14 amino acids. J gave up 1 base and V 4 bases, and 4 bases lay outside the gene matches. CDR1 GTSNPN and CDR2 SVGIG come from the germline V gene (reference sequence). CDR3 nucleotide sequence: TGTGCCTGGAATAGCGGGGGATTCCAAGAGACCCAGTACTTC. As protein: CAWNSGGFQETQYF.

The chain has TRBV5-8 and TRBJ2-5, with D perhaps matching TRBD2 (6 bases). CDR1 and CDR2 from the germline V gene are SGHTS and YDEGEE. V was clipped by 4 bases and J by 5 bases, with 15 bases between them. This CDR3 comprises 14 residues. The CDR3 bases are TGTGCCAGCAGCCGACCTGGGACTTTGGAGACCCAGTACTTC. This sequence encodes CASSRPGTLETQYF.

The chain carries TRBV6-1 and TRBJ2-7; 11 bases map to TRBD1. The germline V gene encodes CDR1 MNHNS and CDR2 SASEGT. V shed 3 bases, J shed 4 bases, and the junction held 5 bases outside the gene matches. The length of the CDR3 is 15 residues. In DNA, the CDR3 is TGTGCCAGCAGTGAGGGACAGGGGGGTATTTACGAGCAGTACTTC. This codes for CASSEGQGGIYEQYF.

CDR3 in amino acids: CASSIARTDTQYF. DNA for the CDR3: TGTGCCAGTAGTATAGCGAGAACAGATACGCAGTATTTT. The J gene is TRBJ2-3, the V gene TRBV19; D ambiguous. This CDR3 is 13 amino acids long. The germline gives CDR1 LNHDA, CDR2 SQIVND (reference sequence). V dropped 1 base and J dropped 3 bases, with 5 bases sitting between them.

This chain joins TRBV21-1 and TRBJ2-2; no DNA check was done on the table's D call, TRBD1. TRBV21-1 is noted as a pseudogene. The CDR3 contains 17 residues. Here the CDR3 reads CASSSDEGGQGVGELFF. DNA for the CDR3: TGTGCCAGCAGCAGCGACGAAGGGGGACAGGGTGTCGGGGAGCTGTTTTTT.

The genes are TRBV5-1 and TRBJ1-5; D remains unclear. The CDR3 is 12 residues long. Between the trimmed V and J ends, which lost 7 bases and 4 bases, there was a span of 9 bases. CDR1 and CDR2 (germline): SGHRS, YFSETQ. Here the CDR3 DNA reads TGCGCCAGCGGGTGGAGTAATCAGCCCCAGCATTTT. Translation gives CASGWSNQPQHF.

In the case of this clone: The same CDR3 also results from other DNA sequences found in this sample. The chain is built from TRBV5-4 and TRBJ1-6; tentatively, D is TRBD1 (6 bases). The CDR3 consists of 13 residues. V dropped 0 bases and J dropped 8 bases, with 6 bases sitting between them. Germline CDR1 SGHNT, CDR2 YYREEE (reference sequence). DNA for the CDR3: TGTGCCAGCAGCTTGGAGGGGGATTCACCCCTCCACTTT. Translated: CASSLEGDSPLHF. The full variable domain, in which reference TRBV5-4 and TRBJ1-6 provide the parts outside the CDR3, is ETGVTQSPTHLIKTRGQQVTLRCSSQSGHNTVSWYQQALGQGPQFIFQYYREEENGRGNFPPRFSGLQFPNYSSELNVNALELDDSALYLCASSLEGDSPLHFGNGTRLTVT.

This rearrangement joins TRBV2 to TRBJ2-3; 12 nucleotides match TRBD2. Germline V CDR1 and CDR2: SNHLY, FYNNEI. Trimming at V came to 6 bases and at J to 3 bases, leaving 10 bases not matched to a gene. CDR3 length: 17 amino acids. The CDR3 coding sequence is TGTGCCAGCAGGCCTAGGCTCCTAGCGGGAGGGACAGATACGCAGTATTTT. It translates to CASRPRLLAGGTDTQYF.

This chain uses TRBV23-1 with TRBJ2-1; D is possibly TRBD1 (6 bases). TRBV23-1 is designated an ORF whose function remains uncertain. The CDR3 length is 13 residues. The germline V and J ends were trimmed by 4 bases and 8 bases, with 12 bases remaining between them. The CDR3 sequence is CASSPPGVDEQFF. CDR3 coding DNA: TGCGCCAGCAGTCCGCCAGGGGTGGATGAGCAGTTCTTC.

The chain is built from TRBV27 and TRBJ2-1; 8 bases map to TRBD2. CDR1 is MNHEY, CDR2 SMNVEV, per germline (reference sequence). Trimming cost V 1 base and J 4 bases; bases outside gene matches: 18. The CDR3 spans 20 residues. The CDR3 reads CASSLFPLQGAGARYNEQFF. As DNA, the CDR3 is TGTGCCAGCAGTTTATTCCCCCTACAAGGAGCGGGGGCGAGGTACAATGAGCAGTTCTTC.

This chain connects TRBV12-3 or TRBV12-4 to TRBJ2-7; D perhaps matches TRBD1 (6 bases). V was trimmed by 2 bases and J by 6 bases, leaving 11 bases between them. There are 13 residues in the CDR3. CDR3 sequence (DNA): TGTGCCAGCAGTTTATTTGGACAGACCGAGCAGTACTTC. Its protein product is CASSLFGQTEQYF.

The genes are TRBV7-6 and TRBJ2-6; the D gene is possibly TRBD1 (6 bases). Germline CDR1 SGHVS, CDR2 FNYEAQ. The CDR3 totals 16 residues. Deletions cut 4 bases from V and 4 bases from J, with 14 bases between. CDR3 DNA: TGTGCCAGCAGCTCCTTAGGGGGTCGAGGGGCCAACGTCCTGACTTTC. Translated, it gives CASSSLGGRGANVLTF.

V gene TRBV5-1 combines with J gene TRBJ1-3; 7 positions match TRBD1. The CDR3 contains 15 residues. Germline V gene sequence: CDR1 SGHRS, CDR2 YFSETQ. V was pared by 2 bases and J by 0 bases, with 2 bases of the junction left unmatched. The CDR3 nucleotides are TGCGCCAGCAGCTTAGACAGGGCCTCTGGAAACACCATATATTTT. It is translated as CASSLDRASGNTIYF.

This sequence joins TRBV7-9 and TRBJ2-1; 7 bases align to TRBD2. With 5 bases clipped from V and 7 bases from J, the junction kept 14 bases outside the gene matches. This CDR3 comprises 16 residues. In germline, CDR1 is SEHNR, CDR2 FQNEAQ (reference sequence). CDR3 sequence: CASSGRAGPGGNEQFF. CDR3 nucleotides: TGTGCCAGCAGCGGCAGAGCGGGGCCGGGCGGGAATGAGCAGTTCTTC.

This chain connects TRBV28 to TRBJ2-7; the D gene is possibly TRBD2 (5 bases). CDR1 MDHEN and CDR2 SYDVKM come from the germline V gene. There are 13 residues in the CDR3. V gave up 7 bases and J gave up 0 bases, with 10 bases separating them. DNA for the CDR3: TGTGCCAGCAATCGGGGTCGCTCCTACGAGCAGTACTTC. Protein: CASNRGRSYEQYF.

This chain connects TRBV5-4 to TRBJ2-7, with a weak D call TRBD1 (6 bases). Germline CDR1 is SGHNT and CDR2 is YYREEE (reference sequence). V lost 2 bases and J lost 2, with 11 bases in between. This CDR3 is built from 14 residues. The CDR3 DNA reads TGTGCCAGCAGCTTCAGGACAGACCCCTACGAGCAGTACTTC. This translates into CASSFRTDPYEQYF.

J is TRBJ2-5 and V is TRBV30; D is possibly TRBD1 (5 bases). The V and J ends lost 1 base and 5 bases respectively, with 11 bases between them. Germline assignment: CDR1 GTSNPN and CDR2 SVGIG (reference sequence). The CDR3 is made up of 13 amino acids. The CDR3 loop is CAWSGGTAETQYF. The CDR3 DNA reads TGTGCCTGGAGTGGGGGCACCGCGGAGACCCAGTACTTC.

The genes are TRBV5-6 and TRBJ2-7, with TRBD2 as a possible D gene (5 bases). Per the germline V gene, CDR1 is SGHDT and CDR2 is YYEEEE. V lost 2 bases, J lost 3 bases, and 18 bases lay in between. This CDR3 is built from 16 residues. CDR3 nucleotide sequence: TGTGCCAGCAGCTTTGGGTGGAGCAGAGAGGGCTACGAGCAGTACTTC. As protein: CASSFGWSREGYEQYF.

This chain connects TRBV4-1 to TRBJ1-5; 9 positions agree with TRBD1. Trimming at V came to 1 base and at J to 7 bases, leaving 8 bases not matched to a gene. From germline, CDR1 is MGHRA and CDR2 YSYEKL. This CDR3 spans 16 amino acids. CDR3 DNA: TGCGCCAGCAGCCAAGTCGGGACAGGGAGAAGACAGCCCCAGCATTTT. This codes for CASSQVGTGRRQPQHF.

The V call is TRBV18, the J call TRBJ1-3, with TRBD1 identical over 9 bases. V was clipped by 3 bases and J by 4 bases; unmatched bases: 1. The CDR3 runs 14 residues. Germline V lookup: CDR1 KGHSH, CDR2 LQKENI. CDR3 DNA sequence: TGTGCCAGCTCACCCGGGACAGGGGGAAACACCATATATTTT. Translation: CASSPGTGGNTIYF.